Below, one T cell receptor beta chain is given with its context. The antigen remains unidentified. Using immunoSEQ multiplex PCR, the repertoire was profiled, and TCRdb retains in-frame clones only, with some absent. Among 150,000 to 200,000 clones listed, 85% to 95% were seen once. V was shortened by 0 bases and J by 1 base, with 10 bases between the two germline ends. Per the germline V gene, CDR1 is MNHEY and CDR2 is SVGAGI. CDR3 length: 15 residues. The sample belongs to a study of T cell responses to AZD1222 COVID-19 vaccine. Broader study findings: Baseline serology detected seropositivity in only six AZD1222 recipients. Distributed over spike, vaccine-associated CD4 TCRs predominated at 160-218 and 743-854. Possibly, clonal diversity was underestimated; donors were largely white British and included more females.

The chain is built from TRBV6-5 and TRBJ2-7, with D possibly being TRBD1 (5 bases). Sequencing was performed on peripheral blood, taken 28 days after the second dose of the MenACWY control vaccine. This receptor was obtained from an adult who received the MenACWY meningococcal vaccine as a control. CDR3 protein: CASSYSIGASYEQYF. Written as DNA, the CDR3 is TGTGCCAGCAGTTACTCGATAGGGGCTTCCTACGAGCAGTACTTC.